This note documents a single T cell receptor beta chain sequence. Its antigen remains unknown. Regarding time point: week 47, end of study. A single vaccine dose contained 300 ug of mutant IDH1 20-mer peptide, and topical imiquimod was used with it. New astrocytomas of WHO grade 3 or 4 that were IDH1-mutant and ATRX-lost were found in the donors. The sample is drawn from a study of a mutant IDH1 vaccine in newly diagnosed glioma. About the study: Commencement of vaccination occurred 4-6 weeks following radiotherapy alone, or concurrently with temozolomide cycles. It was radiotherapy, temozolomide, or both that patients received previously, with most receiving both.

This table comes from immunoSEQ multiplex PCR, and its TCRdb copy is limited to in-frame clones, with some not included. The table shows some 30,000 clones, with more than 65% occurring only once. V dropped 10 bases and J dropped 1; count of bases not matched to a gene: 3. Germline CDR1 SNHLY, CDR2 FYNNEI. This CDR3 spans 13 amino acids. Whole-study findings and limits: Vaccination induced immune responses in 93.3% of patients.

The V and J genes are TRBV2 and TRBJ1-1; 10 bases line up with TRBD1. The receptor's source is a man aged 25-45 years with glioma. The specimen comprised PBMCs, sampled from a glioma patient whose treatment included an IDH1 peptide vaccine. This CDR3 is CATRTGGNTEAFF. CDR3 in DNA: TGTGCCACCCGGACAGGGGGGAACACTGAAGCTTTCTTT.